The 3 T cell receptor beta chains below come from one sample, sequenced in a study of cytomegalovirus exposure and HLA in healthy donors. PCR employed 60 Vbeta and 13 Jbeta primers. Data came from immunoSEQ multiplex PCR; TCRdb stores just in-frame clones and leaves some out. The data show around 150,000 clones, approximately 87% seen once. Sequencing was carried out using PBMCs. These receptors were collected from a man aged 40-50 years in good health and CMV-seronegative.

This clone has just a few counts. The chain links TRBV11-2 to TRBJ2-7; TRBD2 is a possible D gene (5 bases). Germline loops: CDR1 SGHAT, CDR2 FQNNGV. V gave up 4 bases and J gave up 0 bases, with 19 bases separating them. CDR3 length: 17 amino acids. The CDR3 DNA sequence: TGTGCCAGCAGCTATGGTCCGGGGATGGGGAACTCCTACGAGCAGTACTTC. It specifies CASSYGPGMGNSYEQYF.

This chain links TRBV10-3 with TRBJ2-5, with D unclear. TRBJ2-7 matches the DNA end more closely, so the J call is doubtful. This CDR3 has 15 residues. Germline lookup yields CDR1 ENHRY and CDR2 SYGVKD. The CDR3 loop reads CAISESLQPSYEQYF. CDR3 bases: TGTGCCATCAGTGAGTCGTTACAGCCCTCCTACGAGCAGTACTTC.

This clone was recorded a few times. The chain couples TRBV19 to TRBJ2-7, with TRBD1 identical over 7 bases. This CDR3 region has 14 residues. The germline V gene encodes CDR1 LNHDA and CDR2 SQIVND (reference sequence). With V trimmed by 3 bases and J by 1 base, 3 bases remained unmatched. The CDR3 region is CASSMGQISYEQYF. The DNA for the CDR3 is TGTGCCAGTAGTATGGGACAGATTTCCTACGAGCAGTACTTC.